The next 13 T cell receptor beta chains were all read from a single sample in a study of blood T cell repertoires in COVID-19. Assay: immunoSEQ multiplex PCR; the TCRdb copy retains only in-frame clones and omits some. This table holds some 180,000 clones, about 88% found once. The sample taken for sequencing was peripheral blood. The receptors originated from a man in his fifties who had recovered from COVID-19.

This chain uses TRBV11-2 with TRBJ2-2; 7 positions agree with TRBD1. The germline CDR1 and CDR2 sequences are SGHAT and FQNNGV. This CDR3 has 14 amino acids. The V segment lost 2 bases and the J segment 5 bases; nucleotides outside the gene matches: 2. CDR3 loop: CASSLSGGTGELFF. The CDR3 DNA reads TGTGCCAGCAGCTTATCAGGGGGAACCGGGGAGCTGTTTTTT. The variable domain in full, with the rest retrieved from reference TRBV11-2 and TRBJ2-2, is EAGVAQSPRYKIIEKRQSVAFWCNPISGHATLYWYQQILGQGPKLLIQFQNNGVVDDSQLPKDRFSAERLKGVDSTLKIQPAKLEDSAVYLCASSLSGGTGELFFGEGSRLTVL.

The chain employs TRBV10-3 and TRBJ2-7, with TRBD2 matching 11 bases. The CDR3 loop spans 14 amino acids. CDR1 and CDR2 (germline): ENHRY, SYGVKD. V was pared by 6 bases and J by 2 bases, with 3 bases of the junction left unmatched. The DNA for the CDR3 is TGTGCCATCAGGGGGACTAGCGGTACCTACGAGCAGTACTTC. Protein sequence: CAIRGTSGTYEQYF.

CDR3 sequence reads: CASSLTTGFNSPLHF. The CDR3 DNA reads as TGTGCCAGCAGCCTCACGACAGGGTTCAATTCACCCCTCCACTTT. The chain carries TRBV7-2 and TRBJ1-6; TRBD1 agrees at 7 bases. The V gene's germline CDR1 is SGHTA and CDR2 FQGNSA. V was clipped by 5 bases and J by 7 bases; unmatched bases: 8. The CDR3 runs to 15 residues.

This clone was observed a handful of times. This CDR3 reads CASSLTGGYEQYF. CDR3 DNA: TGTGCCAGCAGCTTGACAGGGGGCTACGAGCAGTACTTC. This chain links TRBV7-2 with TRBJ2-7, with TRBD1 identical over 9 bases. With 3 bases clipped from V and 3 bases from J, the junction kept 0 bases outside the gene matches. The CDR3 runs to 13 residues. The germline gives CDR1 SGHTA, CDR2 FQGNSA.

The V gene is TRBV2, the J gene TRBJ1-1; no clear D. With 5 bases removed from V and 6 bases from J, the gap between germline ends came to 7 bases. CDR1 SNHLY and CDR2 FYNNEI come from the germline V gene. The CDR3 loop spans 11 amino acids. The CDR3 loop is CASSWRSEAFF. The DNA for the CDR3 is TGTGCCAGCAGTTGGAGATCTGAAGCTTTCTTT. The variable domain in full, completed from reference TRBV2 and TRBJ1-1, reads EPEVTQTPSHQVTQMGQEVILRCVPISNHLYFYWYRQILGQKVEFLVSFYNNEISEKSEIFDDQFSVERPDGSNFTLKIRSTKLEDSAMYFCASSWRSEAFFGQGTRLTVV.

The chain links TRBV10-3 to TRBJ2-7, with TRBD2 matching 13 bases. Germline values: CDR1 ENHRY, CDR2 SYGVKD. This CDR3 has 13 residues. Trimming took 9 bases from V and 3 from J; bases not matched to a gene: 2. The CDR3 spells CAMGTSGIYEQYF. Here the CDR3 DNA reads TGTGCCATGGGGACTAGCGGGATCTACGAGCAGTACTTC.

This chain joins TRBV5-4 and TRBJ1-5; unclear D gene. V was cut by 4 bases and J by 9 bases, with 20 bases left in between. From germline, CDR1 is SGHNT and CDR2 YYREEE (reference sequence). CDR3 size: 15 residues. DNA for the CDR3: TGTGCCAGCAGCCTAAGAGAGCACGGGGAAGGGCCCCAGCATTTT. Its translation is CASSLREHGEGPQHF.

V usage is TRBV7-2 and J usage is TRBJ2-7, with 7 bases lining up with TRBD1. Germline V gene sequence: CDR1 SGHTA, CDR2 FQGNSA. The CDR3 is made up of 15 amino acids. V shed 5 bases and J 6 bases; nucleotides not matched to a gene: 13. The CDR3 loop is CASSTGAVGLREQYF. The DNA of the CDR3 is TGTGCCAGCAGCACAGGGGCGGTAGGTTTGCGCGAGCAGTACTTC. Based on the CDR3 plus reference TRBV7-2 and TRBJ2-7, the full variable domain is GAGVSQSPSNKVTEKGKDVELRCDPISGHTALYWYRQSLGQGLEFLIYFQGNSAPDKSGLPSDRFSAERTGGSVSTLTIQRTQQEDSAVYLCASSTGAVGLREQYFGPGTRLTVT.

CDR3 nucleotides: TGTGCCAGCAGCTGGGACAGGGGGCGCGAGCCCTACGAGCAGTACTTC. Protein: CASSWDRGREPYEQYF. This chain connects TRBV7-9 to TRBJ2-7, with 12 bases that match TRBD1. The CDR3 length is 16 residues. With V trimmed by 4 bases and J by 2 bases, 6 bases remained unmatched. Per germline, CDR1 SEHNR and CDR2 FQNEAQ (reference sequence).

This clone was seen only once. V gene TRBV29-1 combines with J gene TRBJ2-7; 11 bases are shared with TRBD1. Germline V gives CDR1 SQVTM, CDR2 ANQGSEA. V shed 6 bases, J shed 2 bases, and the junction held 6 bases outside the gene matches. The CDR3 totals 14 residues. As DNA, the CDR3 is TGCAGCGTAGAGCCGGGACAGGGGGCCTACGAGCAGTACTTC. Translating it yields CSVEPGQGAYEQYF.

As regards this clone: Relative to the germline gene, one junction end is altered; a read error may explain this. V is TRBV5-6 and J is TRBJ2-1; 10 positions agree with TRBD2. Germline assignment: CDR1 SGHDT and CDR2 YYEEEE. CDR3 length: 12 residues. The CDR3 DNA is TGCGGTAGCGGGGGGATTTACAATGAGCAGTTCTTC. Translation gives CGSGGIYNEQFF.

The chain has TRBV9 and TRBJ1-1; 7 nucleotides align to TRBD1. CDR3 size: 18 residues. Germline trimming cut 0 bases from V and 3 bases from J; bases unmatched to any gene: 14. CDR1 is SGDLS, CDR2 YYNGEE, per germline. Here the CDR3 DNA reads TGTGCCAGCAGCGTAGGGGTCTTAGGAAGGGGGCAGTACACTGAAGCTTTCTTT. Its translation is CASSVGVLGRGQYTEAFF.

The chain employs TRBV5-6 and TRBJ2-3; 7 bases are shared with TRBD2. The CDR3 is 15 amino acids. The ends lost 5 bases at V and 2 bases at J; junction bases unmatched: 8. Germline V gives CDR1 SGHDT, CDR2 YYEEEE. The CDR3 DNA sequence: TGTGCCAGCAGGTTTCCCGGGACTAACACAGATACGCAGTATTTT. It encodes CASRFPGTNTDTQYF.